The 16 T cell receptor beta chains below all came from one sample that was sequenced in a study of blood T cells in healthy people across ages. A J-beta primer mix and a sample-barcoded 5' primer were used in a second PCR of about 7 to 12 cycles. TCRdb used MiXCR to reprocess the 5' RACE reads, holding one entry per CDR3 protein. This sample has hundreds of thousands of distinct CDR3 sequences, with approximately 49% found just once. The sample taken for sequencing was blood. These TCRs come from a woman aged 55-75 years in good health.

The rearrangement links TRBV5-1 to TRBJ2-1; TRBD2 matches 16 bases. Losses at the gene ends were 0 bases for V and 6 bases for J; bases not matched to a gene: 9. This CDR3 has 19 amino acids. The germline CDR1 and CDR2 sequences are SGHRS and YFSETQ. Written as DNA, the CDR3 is TGCGCCAGCAGCTTGGCCGCCGGGACTAGCGGGAGGGCCTTCAATGAGCAGTTCTTC. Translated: CASSLAAGTSGRAFNEQFF.

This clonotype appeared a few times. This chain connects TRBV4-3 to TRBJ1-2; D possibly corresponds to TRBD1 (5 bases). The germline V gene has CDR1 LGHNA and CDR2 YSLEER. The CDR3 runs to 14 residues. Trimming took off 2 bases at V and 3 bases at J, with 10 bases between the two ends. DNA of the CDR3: TGCGCCAGCAGCCAATGGGACGGAGACTATGGCTACACCTTC. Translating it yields CASSQWDGDYGYTF.

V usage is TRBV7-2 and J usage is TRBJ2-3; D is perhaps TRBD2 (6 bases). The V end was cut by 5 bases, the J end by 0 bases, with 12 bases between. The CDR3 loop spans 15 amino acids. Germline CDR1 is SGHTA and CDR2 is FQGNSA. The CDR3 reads CASSPGTFSTDTQYF. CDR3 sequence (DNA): TGTGCCAGCAGCCCCGGGACTTTTAGCACAGATACGCAGTATTTT. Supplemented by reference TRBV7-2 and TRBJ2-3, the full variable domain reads GAGVSQSPSNKVTEKGKDVELRCDPISGHTALYWYRQSLGQGLEFLIYFQGNSAPDKSGLPSDRFSAERTGGSVSTLTIQRTQQEDSAVYLCASSPGTFSTDTQYFGPGTRLTVL.

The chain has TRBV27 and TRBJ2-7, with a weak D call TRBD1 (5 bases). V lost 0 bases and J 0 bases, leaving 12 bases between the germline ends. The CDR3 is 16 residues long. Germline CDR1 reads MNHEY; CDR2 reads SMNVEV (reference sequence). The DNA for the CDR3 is TGTGCCAGCAGTTTATCGATGACAGAGATCTCCTACGAGCAGTACTTC. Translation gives CASSLSMTEISYEQYF.

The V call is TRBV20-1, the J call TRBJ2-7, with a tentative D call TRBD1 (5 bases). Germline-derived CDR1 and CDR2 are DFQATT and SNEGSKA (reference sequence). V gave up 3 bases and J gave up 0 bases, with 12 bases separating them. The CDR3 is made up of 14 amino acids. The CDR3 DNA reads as TGCAGTGCTAGGGGCAGGGTGACCTCCTACGAGCAGTACTTC. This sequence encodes CSARGRVTSYEQYF.

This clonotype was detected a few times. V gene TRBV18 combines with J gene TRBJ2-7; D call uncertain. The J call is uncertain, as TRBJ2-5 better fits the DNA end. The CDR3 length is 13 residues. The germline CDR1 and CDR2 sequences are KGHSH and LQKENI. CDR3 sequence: CASSPPGSETQYF. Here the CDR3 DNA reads TGTGCCAGCTCACCACCGGGAAGCGAGACCCAGTACTTC.

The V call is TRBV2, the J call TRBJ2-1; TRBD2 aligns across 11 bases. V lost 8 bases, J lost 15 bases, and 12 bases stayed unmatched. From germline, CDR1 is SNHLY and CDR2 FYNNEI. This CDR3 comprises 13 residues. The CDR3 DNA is TGTGCCAGCCAACTAGGGACTAGCGGTGGGGGGTTCTTC. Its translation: CASQLGTSGGGFF. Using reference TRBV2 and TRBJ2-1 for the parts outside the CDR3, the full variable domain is EPEVTQTPSHQVTQMGQEVILRCVPISNHLYFYWYRQILGQKVEFLVSFYNNEISEKSEIFDDQFSVERPDGSNFTLKIRSTKLEDSAMYFCASQLGTSGGGFFGPGTRLTVL.

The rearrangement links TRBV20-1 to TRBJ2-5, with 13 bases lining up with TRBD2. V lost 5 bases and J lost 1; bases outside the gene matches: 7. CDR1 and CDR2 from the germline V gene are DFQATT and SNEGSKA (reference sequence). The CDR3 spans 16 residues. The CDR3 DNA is TGCAGTGCTCAAAGGACTAGCGGGAGCGGCCAAGAGACCCAGTACTTC. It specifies CSAQRTSGSGQETQYF.

CDR3 coding DNA: TGTGCCAGCAGCCCAGAGGGAGAGCAGTACTTC. Translated: CASSPEGEQYF. This sequence joins TRBV6-2 or TRBV6-3 and TRBJ2-7; TRBD2 is a possible D gene (5 bases). Germline V gene lookup returns CDR1 MNHEY and CDR2 SVGEGT. The CDR3 contains 11 residues. V was trimmed by 6 bases and J by 7 bases, leaving 10 bases between them.

CDR3: CASSFYRGGREQFF. In DNA form, the CDR3 reads TGTGCCAGCAGTTTTTACAGGGGCGGTAGGGAGCAGTTCTTC. The genes are TRBV28 and TRBJ2-1; 7 bases fit TRBD1. There are 14 residues in the CDR3. V was pared by 3 bases and J by 10 bases, with 9 bases of the junction left unmatched. Germline assignment: CDR1 MDHEN and CDR2 SYDVKM. The complete variable domain, with remaining parts taken from reference TRBV28 and TRBJ2-1, reads DVKVTQSSRYLVKRTGEKVFLECVQDMDHENMFWYRQDPGLGLRLIYFSYDVKMKEKGDIPEGYSVSREKKERFSLILESASTNQTSMYLCASSFYRGGREQFFGPGTRLTVL.

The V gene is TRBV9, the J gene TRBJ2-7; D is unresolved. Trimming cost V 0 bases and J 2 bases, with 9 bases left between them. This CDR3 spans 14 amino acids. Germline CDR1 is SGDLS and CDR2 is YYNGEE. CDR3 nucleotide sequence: TGTGCCAGCAGCGTAGATGCCCTCACCTACGAGCAGTACTTC. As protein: CASSVDALTYEQYF.

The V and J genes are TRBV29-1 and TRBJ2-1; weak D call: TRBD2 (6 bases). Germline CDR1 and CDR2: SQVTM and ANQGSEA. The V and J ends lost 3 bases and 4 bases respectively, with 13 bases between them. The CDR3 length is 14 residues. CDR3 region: CSVDEGGTYNEQFF. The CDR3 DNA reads TGCAGCGTTGATGAAGGCGGGACGTACAATGAGCAGTTCTTC.

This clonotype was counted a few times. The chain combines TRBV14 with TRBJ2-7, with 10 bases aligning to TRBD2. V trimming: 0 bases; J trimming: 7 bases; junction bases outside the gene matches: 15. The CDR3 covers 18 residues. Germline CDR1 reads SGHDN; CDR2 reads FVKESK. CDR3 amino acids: CASSQDKREGPWGYEQYF. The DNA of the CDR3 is TGTGCCAGCAGCCAAGATAAGCGGGAGGGCCCGTGGGGGTATGAGCAGTACTTC.

The CDR3, as DNA: TGTGCCAGCAGCCTAGCCGAGACAGGGGTAGTACTACAAGAGACCCAGTACTTC. This gives the protein CASSLAETGVVLQETQYF. V is TRBV4-2 and J is TRBJ2-5; 8 nucleotides align to TRBD1. The CDR3 loop spans 18 amino acids. The V gene end was trimmed by 4 bases and the J gene end by 2 bases; junction bases not matched to a gene: 15. Germline lookup yields CDR1 LGHNA and CDR2 YNFKEQ.

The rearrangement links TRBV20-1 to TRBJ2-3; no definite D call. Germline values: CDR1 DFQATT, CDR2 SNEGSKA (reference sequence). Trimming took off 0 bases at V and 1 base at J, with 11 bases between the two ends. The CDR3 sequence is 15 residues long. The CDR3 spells CSARDYRQGTDTQYF. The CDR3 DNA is TGCAGTGCTAGAGATTATCGGCAGGGCACAGATACGCAGTATTTT.

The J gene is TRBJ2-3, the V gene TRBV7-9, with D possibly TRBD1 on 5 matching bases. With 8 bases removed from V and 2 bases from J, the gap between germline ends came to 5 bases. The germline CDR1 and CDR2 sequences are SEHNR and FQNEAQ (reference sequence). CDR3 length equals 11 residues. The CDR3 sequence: CASGATDTQYF. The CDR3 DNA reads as TGTGCCAGCGGGGCCACAGATACGCAGTATTTT.